The rows below give T cell receptor beta chains drawn from one sample of a study of blood T cell repertoires in COVID-19. Produced via immunoSEQ multiplex PCR; TCRdb's table is partial and in-frame only. The sample consists of 400,000 or so clones, 80% to 90% of them appearing once. The material sequenced was PBMCs or T cells enriched from blood (not recorded which). These receptors were obtained from a man younger than 40 who had recovered from COVID-19. CDR3s include the opening cysteine and the closing phenylalanine or tryptophan. The order of the fields is J gene, V gene, D gene, clone size, CDR3 length, CDR3 protein, CDR3 DNA. D genes are given only for firm matches. Clone size is given for some rows only: seen once, a few or many times, or a class if the clone is expanded.

j_gene: TRBJ1-5
v_gene: TRBV19
d_gene: -
abundance: -
len: 15
CDR3aa: CASSIGAGTNQPQHF
CDR3nt: TGTGCCAGTAGTATTGGAGCGGGGACCAATCAGCCCCAGCATTTT

j_gene: TRBJ1-1
v_gene: TRBV5-6
d_gene: -
abundance: -
len: 14
CDR3aa: CASSPGNMNTEAFF
CDR3nt: TGTGCCAGCAGCCCGGGGAATATGAACACTGAAGCTTTCTTT

j_gene: TRBJ1-4
v_gene: TRBV19
d_gene: -
abundance: -
len: 14
CDR3aa: CASRGDTRNEKLFF
CDR3nt: TGTGCCAGTAGAGGGGACACGAGGAATGAAAAACTGTTTTTT

j_gene: TRBJ1-2
v_gene: TRBV7-8
d_gene: -
abundance: -
len: 15
CDR3aa: CASRVEGLGIYGYTF
CDR3nt: TGTGCCAGCAGGGTAGAGGGCCTGGGGATCTATGGCTACACCTTC

j_gene: TRBJ2-2
v_gene: TRBV5-1
d_gene: -
abundance: -
len: 14
CDR3aa: CASRLAQNTGELFF
CDR3nt: TGCGCCAGCAGGCTAGCGCAGAACACCGGGGAGCTGTTTTTT

j_gene: TRBJ1-1
v_gene: TRBV2
d_gene: -
abundance: -
len: 14
CDR3aa: CASRITTGNTEAFF
CDR3nt: TGTGCCAGCAGGATTACTACAGGGAACACTGAAGCTTTCTTT

j_gene: TRBJ1-1
v_gene: TRBV5-1
d_gene: TRBD1
abundance: -
len: 14
CDR3aa: CASSSGQMNTEAFF
CDR3nt: TGCGCCAGCAGCTCGGGACAGATGAACACTGAAGCTTTCTTT

j_gene: TRBJ1-5
v_gene: TRBV28
d_gene: TRBD1
abundance: -
len: 14
CDR3aa: CASSSGQGSQPQHF
CDR3nt: TGTGCCAGCAGTTCAGGACAGGGAAGTCAGCCCCAGCATTTT

j_gene: TRBJ1-2
v_gene: TRBV28
d_gene: -
abundance: once
len: 14
CDR3aa: CASSQGRGAKSYTF
CDR3nt: TGTGCCAGCAGTCAGGGCAGGGGAGCGAAAAGCTACACCTTC

j_gene: TRBJ1-5
v_gene: TRBV6-1
d_gene: -
abundance: -
len: 15
CDR3aa: CASSEEQGMSQPQHF
CDR3nt: TGTGCCAGCAGTGAAGAACAGGGAATGAGCCAGCCCCAGCATTTT

j_gene: TRBJ2-7
v_gene: TRBV27
d_gene: TRBD1
abundance: -
len: 13
CDR3aa: CASTPHGQGARYF
CDR3nt: TGTGCCAGCACCCCCCATGGACAGGGGGCTCGGTACTTC

j_gene: TRBJ2-7
v_gene: TRBV20-1
d_gene: -
abundance: -
len: 9
CDR3aa: CSASYEQYF
CDR3nt: TGCAGTGCGAGCTACGAGCAGTACTTC

j_gene: TRBJ2-5
v_gene: TRBV2
d_gene: TRBD1
abundance: -
len: 13
CDR3aa: CASSEQGDATQYF
CDR3nt: TGTGCCAGCAGTGAACAGGGGGATGCGACCCAGTACTTC

j_gene: TRBJ1-1
v_gene: TRBV13
d_gene: -
abundance: -
len: 15
CDR3aa: CASSLNNPVNTEAFF
CDR3nt: TGTGCCAGCAGCTTAAACAACCCAGTGAACACTGAAGCTTTCTTT

j_gene: TRBJ1-5
v_gene: TRBV27
d_gene: -
abundance: -
len: 15
CDR3aa: CASSLSVRGNQPQHF
CDR3nt: TGTGCCAGCAGTTTATCAGTGCGGGGAAATCAGCCCCAGCATTTT

j_gene: TRBJ2-2
v_gene: TRBV10-2
d_gene: TRBD2
abundance: -
len: 15
CDR3aa: CASSEGDYPTGELFF
CDR3nt: TGCGCCAGCAGTGAGGGGGACTACCCTACCGGGGAGCTGTTTTTT

j_gene: TRBJ2-1
v_gene: TRBV12-3/TRBV12-4
d_gene: -
abundance: -
len: 13
CDR3aa: CASSFVGDNEQFF
CDR3nt: TGTGCCAGCAGTTTTGTAGGGGACAATGAGCAGTTCTTC

j_gene: TRBJ2-7
v_gene: TRBV28
d_gene: -
abundance: -
len: 16
CDR3aa: CASSSMANRVSYEQYF
CDR3nt: TGTGCCAGCAGTTCCATGGCCAACAGGGTCTCCTACGAGCAGTACTTC

j_gene: TRBJ1-5
v_gene: TRBV12-5
d_gene: TRBD1
abundance: -
len: 14
CDR3aa: CASGSDRGDQPQHF
CDR3nt: TGTGCTAGTGGCAGTGACAGGGGGGATCAGCCCCAGCATTTT

j_gene: TRBJ1-2
v_gene: TRBV2
d_gene: -
abundance: -
len: 13
CDR3aa: CASSDFGRVGYTF
CDR3nt: TGTGCCAGCAGTGACTTCGGCAGGGTCGGCTACACCTTC

j_gene: TRBJ2-3
v_gene: TRBV9
d_gene: -
abundance: once
len: 14
CDR3aa: CASSVTPNLDTQYF
CDR3nt: TGTGCCAGCAGCGTCACACCGAACCTGGATACGCAGTATTTT

j_gene: TRBJ2-7
v_gene: TRBV28
d_gene: TRBD1
abundance: -
len: 14
CDR3aa: CASSSGQGPYEQYF
CDR3nt: TGTGCCAGCAGTTCTGGACAGGGCCCCTACGAGCAGTACTTC

j_gene: TRBJ1-1
v_gene: TRBV12-2
d_gene: -
abundance: -
len: 15
CDR3aa: CASRLGWGRNTEAFF
CDR3nt: TGTGCAAGTCGCTTAGGCTGGGGCCGGAACACTGAAGCTTTCTTT

j_gene: TRBJ2-7
v_gene: TRBV7-8
d_gene: TRBD1
abundance: -
len: 15
CDR3aa: CASSLAGDSHYEQYF
CDR3nt: TGTGCCAGCAGCTTAGCGGGGGACAGCCACTACGAGCAGTACTTC

j_gene: TRBJ2-7
v_gene: TRBV7-9
d_gene: TRBD1
abundance: -
len: 17
CDR3aa: CASSSWDRGTKGYEQYF
CDR3nt: TGTGCCAGCAGCTCCTGGGACAGGGGTACCAAGGGGTACGAGCAGTACTTC

j_gene: TRBJ2-1
v_gene: TRBV7-9
d_gene: TRBD2
abundance: -
len: 16
CDR3aa: CASSYSGRVDRNEQFF
CDR3nt: TGTGCCAGCAGCTATAGCGGGAGGGTCGATCGCAATGAGCAGTTCTTC

j_gene: TRBJ2-3
v_gene: TRBV7-9
d_gene: TRBD2
abundance: -
len: 15
CDR3aa: CASSPREGSTDTQYF
CDR3nt: TGTGCCAGCAGCCCTCGGGAGGGCTCCACAGATACGCAGTATTTT

j_gene: TRBJ2-3
v_gene: TRBV28
d_gene: TRBD2
abundance: -
len: 19
CDR3aa: CASSFTLRGLAGGGDTQYF
CDR3nt: TGTGCCAGCAGTTTTACCCTCCGGGGGCTAGCGGGAGGTGGGGATACGCAGTATTTT

j_gene: TRBJ2-2
v_gene: TRBV3-1/TRBV3-2
d_gene: -
abundance: -
len: 13
CDR3aa: CASSHRGSGELFF
CDR3nt: TGTGCCAGCAGCCATCGGGGATCCGGGGAGCTGTTTTTT

j_gene: TRBJ2-5
v_gene: TRBV5-8
d_gene: TRBD1
abundance: -
len: 14
CDR3aa: CASSRGQNQETQYF
CDR3nt: TGTGCCAGCAGCCGGGGACAGAACCAAGAGACCCAGTACTTC

j_gene: TRBJ1-1
v_gene: TRBV19
d_gene: TRBD1
abundance: -
len: 15
CDR3aa: CASSNGQGGNTEAFF
CDR3nt: TGTGCCAGTAGTAACGGACAGGGCGGGAACACTGAAGCTTTCTTT

j_gene: TRBJ1-4
v_gene: TRBV6-1
d_gene: -
abundance: -
len: 15
CDR3aa: CASSEGAATNEKLFF
CDR3nt: TGTGCCAGCAGTGAGGGGGCTGCAACTAATGAAAAACTGTTTTTT

j_gene: TRBJ2-1
v_gene: TRBV7-9
d_gene: -
abundance: once
len: 13
CDR3aa: CASSLGLYNEQFF
CDR3nt: TGTGCCAGCAGCTTAGGACTATACAATGAGCAGTTCTTC

j_gene: TRBJ1-1
v_gene: TRBV18
d_gene: -
abundance: once
len: 13
CDR3aa: CASSRLQDTEAFF
CDR3nt: TGTGCCAGCTCACGCTTACAGGACACTGAAGCTTTCTTT

j_gene: TRBJ1-1
v_gene: TRBV28
d_gene: -
abundance: -
len: 13
CDR3aa: CASSLSGTGEAFF
CDR3nt: TGTGCCAGCAGTTTATCAGGGACTGGTGAAGCTTTCTTT

j_gene: TRBJ2-1
v_gene: TRBV28
d_gene: TRBD2
abundance: -
len: 17
CDR3aa: CASTPVPLAGVPNEQFF
CDR3nt: TGTGCCAGCACCCCCGTCCCGCTAGCGGGAGTGCCCAATGAGCAGTTCTTC

j_gene: TRBJ2-1
v_gene: TRBV29-1
d_gene: TRBD2
abundance: -
len: 18
CDR3aa: CSVLGLAGALEGLNEQFF
CDR3nt: TGCAGCGTTTTAGGGCTAGCGGGAGCACTAGAAGGTCTCAATGAGCAGTTCTTC

j_gene: TRBJ2-2
v_gene: TRBV11-2
d_gene: TRBD2
abundance: -
len: 16
CDR3aa: CASRKGAGANTGELFF
CDR3nt: TGTGCCAGCAGAAAAGGAGCGGGGGCGAACACCGGGGAGCTGTTTTTT

j_gene: TRBJ1-1
v_gene: TRBV12-5
d_gene: -
abundance: -
len: 14
CDR3aa: CASGTGGRLLEAFF
CDR3nt: TGTGCTAGTGGAACTGGGGGCAGGCTGCTCGAAGCTTTCTTT

j_gene: TRBJ2-2
v_gene: TRBV18
d_gene: TRBD2
abundance: -
len: 16
CDR3aa: CASSPLDLAGSGELFF
CDR3nt: TGTGCCAGCTCACCACTGGATCTAGCGGGGAGCGGGGAGCTGTTTTTT

j_gene: TRBJ2-7
v_gene: TRBV5-4
d_gene: TRBD2
abundance: -
len: 14
CDR3aa: CASSHRGETYEQYF
CDR3nt: TGTGCCAGCAGTCATCGGGGGGAAACCTACGAGCAGTACTTC

j_gene: TRBJ1-2
v_gene: TRBV5-1
d_gene: -
abundance: once
len: 14
CDR3aa: CASSSLQSGYGYTF
CDR3nt: TGCGCCAGCAGCTCGCTCCAGTCGGGCTATGGCTACACCTTC

j_gene: TRBJ2-2
v_gene: TRBV12-2
d_gene: -
abundance: -
len: 19
CDR3aa: CASRVEGREALPNTGELFF
CDR3nt: TGTGCAAGTCGCGTAGAGGGGCGGGAGGCCCTCCCGAACACCGGGGAGCTGTTTTTT